The rows below give T cell receptor beta chains drawn from one sample of a study of CD8 T cells in Susac syndrome. MiXCR was run by TCRdb on the immunoSEQ multiplex PCR reads, yielding one entry per CDR3 protein. The sample carries 110,000 or so distinct CDR3 sequences, 90% to 96% recorded once. The specimen was CD4+ T cells from PBMCs. The receptors derive from a human donor in good health. CDR3s include the opening cysteine and the closing phenylalanine or tryptophan. A D gene is named only where the DNA matches it firmly. Clone size, where shown, is once, few, many, or a class for clones that have expanded.

cdr3_nt cdr3_aa d_call j_call v_call clone_size
TGCAGCGTCAGGACAGGGAGGAACACTGAAGCTTTCTTT CSVRTGRNTEAFF TRBD1 TRBJ1-1 TRBV29-1 few
TGTGCCAGCTCACAACGGACGGGAGAGCAGTACTTC CASSQRTGEQYF NA TRBJ2-7 TRBV18 NA
TGTGCCAGCAGCCAAAACAGGGAGCTTCGCACAGATACGCAGTATTTT CASSQNRELRTDTQYF NA TRBJ2-3 TRBV3-1 NA
TGCGCCAGCAGCCAGGATCGGGCCATCGCAGATACGCAGTATTTT CASSQDRAIADTQYF NA TRBJ2-3 TRBV4-3 NA
TGTGCCAGCAGCCAAGATCCTCTCTACGAGCAGTACTTC CASSQDPLYEQYF NA TRBJ2-7 TRBV3-1 NA
TGCGCCAGCAGCCGGACGGGACTAGCGGGAGGGAACACCGGGGAGCTGTTTTTT CASSRTGLAGGNTGELFF TRBD2 TRBJ2-2 TRBV4-1 once
TGTGCCAGCAGCCACCGACGGGGGGGCACCTCGGATACGCAGTATTTT CASSHRRGGTSDTQYF TRBD2 TRBJ2-3 TRBV4-2 NA
TGTGCCAGCAGTTTTGGGGTAGCAAGTGGCAATGAGCAGTTCTTC CASSFGVASGNEQFF NA TRBJ2-1 TRBV27 NA
TGTGCCAGCGACTGGGTGGGGAGCAATCAGCCCCAGCATTTT CASDWVGSNQPQHF NA TRBJ1-5 TRBV19 NA
TGCAGCGTCCAGCGGGGCCGCACAGATACGCAGTATTTT CSVQRGRTDTQYF TRBD2 TRBJ2-3 TRBV29-1 few
TGCAGCGTCGTACTAGGGCCAACCTACGAGCAGTACTTC CSVVLGPTYEQYF NA TRBJ2-7 TRBV29-1 NA
TGTGCCAGTAGTATTGGAGGGGTGGACACTGAAGCTTTCTTT CASSIGGVDTEAFF NA TRBJ1-1 TRBV19 NA
TGCGCCAGCAGCCCAAGGACGGTGGTGAGCACAGATACGCAGTATTTT CASSPRTVVSTDTQYF NA TRBJ2-3 TRBV5-1 NA
TGTGCCAGCAGCGTAGACGACATGTCCTATGGCTACACCTTC CASSVDDMSYGYTF NA TRBJ1-2 TRBV9 NA
TGTGCCAGTAGTATAATGGGGGGCCCGACTCCAGCTTTCTTT CASSIMGGPTPAFF NA TRBJ1-1 TRBV19 NA
TGTGCCAGCAGCGAGAGGGACAGGGGGAGTTTGGAGACCCAGTACTTC CASSERDRGSLETQYF TRBD1 TRBJ2-5 TRBV7-9 NA
TGCAGCGTTTCATCGACCCGGGGAGAGACCCAGTACTTC CSVSSTRGETQYF NA TRBJ2-5 TRBV29-1 NA
TGTGCCAGCAGCCAGTTTCTAGGGGGACAGCCCTACGAGCAGTACTTC CASSQFLGGQPYEQYF TRBD1 TRBJ2-7 TRBV3-1 NA
TGTGCCAGCAGCGCGGGACTACCAGACTACGAGCAGTACTTC CASSAGLPDYEQYF TRBD2 TRBJ2-7 TRBV13 NA
TGTGCCAGCAGGGGGAGGCGGGAAAGCGAGCAGTACTTC CASRGRRESEQYF NA TRBJ2-7 TRBV2 NA
TGTGCCAGCAGCTTGGAGGGAGTAAATCAGCCCCAGCATTTT CASSLEGVNQPQHF NA TRBJ1-5 TRBV11-3 NA
TGTGCCAGCAGCTTAGGGACAGGGAGAAAGACCCAGTACTTC CASSLGTGRKTQYF TRBD1 TRBJ2-5 TRBV7-8 NA
TGTGCCAGCAGGCCGGGACAGCGATCTGGGGCCAACGTCCTGACTTTC CASRPGQRSGANVLTF TRBD1 TRBJ2-6 TRBV27 NA
TGTGCCAGCAGCCACGGACAGGCAGACCACGAGTACTTC CASSHGQADHEYF TRBD1 TRBJ2-7 TRBV3-1 NA
TGTGCCAGCAGCTTAAGAATAGAGGGGTACGAGCAGTACTTC CASSLRIEGYEQYF NA TRBJ2-7 TRBV7-2 NA
TGTGCCAGCGGTCGACCGGGGACAAAAAACATTCAGTACTTC CASGRPGTKNIQYF NA TRBJ2-4 TRBV28 NA
TGCGCCAGCAGCCCTCGGCTAGCGGGGGCTCCTAGCACAGATACGCAGTATTTT CASSPRLAGAPSTDTQYF TRBD2 TRBJ2-3 TRBV4-1 NA
TGCAGCGTTGAAGATCGGGGACAGGGGGCGCAAGGCTACACCTTC CSVEDRGQGAQGYTF TRBD1 TRBJ1-2 TRBV29-1 NA
TGTGCCAGCATCGCCGGGACAGGGCGGGAGCAGTACTTC CASIAGTGREQYF TRBD1 TRBJ2-7 TRBV3-1 NA
TGCGCCAGCAGCCGGGGAGGGAGTCGTCAAGAGACCCAGTACTTC CASSRGGSRQETQYF TRBD2 TRBJ2-5 TRBV4-1 once
TGTGCCTGGAGTAAGACAGGGAGCTCCTACGAGCAGTACTTC CAWSKTGSSYEQYF TRBD1 TRBJ2-7 TRBV30 NA
TGTGCCACCAGTGATTCAAGGACTGAAGCTTTCTTT CATSDSRTEAFF NA TRBJ1-1 TRBV24-1 NA
TGCAGCGTAGGGGCTCGGGGGGCTGTCTACGAGCAGTACTTC CSVGARGAVYEQYF NA TRBJ2-7 TRBV29-1 NA
TGTGCCAGCAGCGTAGGAGTTCTAGCGGGAGTGTACGAGCAGTACTTC CASSVGVLAGVYEQYF TRBD2 TRBJ2-7 TRBV9 NA
TGCAGCGGGAGGGAAAATACTGAAGCTTTCTTT CSGRENTEAFF NA TRBJ1-1 TRBV29-1 NA
TGTGCCAGCTCACCCTCGGGACAGCATAATTCACCCCTCCACTTT CASSPSGQHNSPLHF TRBD1 TRBJ1-6 TRBV18 NA
TGTGCCAGCAGTTACGCGCATAACATTCAGTACTTC CASSYAHNIQYF NA TRBJ2-4 TRBV6-2/TRBV6-3 NA
TGTGCCAGCAGCGTAGATCTGAGGCAAGAGACCCAGTACTTC CASSVDLRQETQYF NA TRBJ2-5 TRBV9 NA
TGTGCCAGCAGCCAGGGACAGAAAAGCTACACCTTC CASSQGQKSYTF TRBD1 TRBJ1-2 TRBV12-3/TRBV12-4 NA
TGTGCCAGCAAATTATCGGGAAACGGCGATGAGCAGTTCTTC CASKLSGNGDEQFF NA TRBJ2-1 TRBV6-5 NA
TGTGCCAGCAGTGACTCGACTGGGAAGCAGTACTTC CASSDSTGKQYF NA TRBJ2-7 TRBV6-4 once
TGTGCCAGCCCCAGGGGCGAGGGAAGGACTGAAGCTTTCTTT CASPRGEGRTEAFF NA TRBJ1-1 TRBV2 NA